This T cell receptor beta chain came from a study of shared clonotypes between healthy human individuals. Study observations and caveats: Sharing across four donors was highest in naive CD4 (roughly 5%) and lowest in memory CD8 (approximately 0.4%). Across subsets, estimated richness was generally greater for naive than for memory populations.

In the case of this clone: Its target is not known.

The CDR3 sequence is 11 residues long. The ends were cut back, 8 bases at V and 6 bases at J, with 8 bases in the middle. Germline values: CDR1 MNHEY, CDR2 SVGAGI. Naive CD8 cells were CD45RO-negative, positively selected for CCR7, excluding terminally differentiated effector memory CD45RA+ cells. Assay used: immunoSEQ multiplex PCR; TCRdb lists only in-frame clones, some missing. The data show roughly 1,800,000 clones, roughly 95% seen once. The source material was naive CD8+ T cells sorted from blood. The genes are TRBV6-5 and TRBJ1-5; no clear D gene. The sequence was collected from a man between 18 and 35 years old in good health. CDR3 bases: TGTGCCAGCGGACCCGGTCAGCCCCAGCATTTT. Its protein is CASGPGQPQHF.